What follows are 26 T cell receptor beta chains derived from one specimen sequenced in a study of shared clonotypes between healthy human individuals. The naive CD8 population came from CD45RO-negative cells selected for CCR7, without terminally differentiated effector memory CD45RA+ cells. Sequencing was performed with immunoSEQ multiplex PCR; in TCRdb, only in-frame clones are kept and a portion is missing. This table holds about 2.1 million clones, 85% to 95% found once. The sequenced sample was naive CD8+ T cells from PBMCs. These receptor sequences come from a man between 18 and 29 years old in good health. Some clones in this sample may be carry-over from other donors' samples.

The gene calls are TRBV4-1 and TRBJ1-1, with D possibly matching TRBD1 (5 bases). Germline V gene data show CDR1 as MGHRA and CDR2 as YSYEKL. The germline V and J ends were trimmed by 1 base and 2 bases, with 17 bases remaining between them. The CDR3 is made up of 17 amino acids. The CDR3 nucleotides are TGCGCCAGCAGCCAAGGATTTTATGGCAGGGTAAACACTGAAGCTTTCTTT. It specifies CASSQGFYGRVNTEAFF.

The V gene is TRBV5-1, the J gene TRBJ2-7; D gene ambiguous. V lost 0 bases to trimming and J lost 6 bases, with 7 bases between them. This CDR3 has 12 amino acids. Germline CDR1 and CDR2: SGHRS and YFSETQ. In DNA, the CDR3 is TGCGCCAGCAGCTTGGATCGGGCCGAGCAGTACTTC. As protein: CASSLDRAEQYF.

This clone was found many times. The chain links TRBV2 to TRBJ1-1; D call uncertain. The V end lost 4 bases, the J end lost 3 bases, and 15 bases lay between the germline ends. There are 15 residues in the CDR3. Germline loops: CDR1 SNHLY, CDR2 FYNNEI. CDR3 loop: CASSASSLRDTEAFF. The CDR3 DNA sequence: TGTGCCAGCAGTGCGAGTTCACTAAGAGACACTGAAGCTTTCTTT.

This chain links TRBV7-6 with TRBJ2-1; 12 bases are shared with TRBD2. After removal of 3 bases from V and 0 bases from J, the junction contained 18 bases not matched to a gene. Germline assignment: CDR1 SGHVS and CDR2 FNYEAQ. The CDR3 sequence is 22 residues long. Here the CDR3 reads CASSFIARTSGTPSSSYNEQFF. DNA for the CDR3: TGTGCCAGCAGCTTCATAGCTCGGACTAGCGGGACACCCTCGAGCTCCTACAATGAGCAGTTCTTC.

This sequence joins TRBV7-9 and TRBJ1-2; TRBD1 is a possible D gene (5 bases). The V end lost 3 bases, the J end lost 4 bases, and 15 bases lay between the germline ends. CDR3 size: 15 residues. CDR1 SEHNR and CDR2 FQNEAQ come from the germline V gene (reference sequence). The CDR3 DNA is TGTGCCAGCAGCTTTGGAGAAACAGGAGGCTATGGCTACACCTTC. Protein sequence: CASSFGETGGYGYTF.

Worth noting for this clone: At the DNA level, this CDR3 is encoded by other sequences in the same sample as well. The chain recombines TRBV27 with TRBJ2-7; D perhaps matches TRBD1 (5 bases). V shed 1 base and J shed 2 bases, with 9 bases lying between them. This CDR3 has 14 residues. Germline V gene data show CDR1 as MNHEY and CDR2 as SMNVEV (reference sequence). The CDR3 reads CASSLWQGPYEQYF. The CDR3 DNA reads TGTGCCAGCAGTTTATGGCAGGGCCCCTACGAGCAGTACTTC.

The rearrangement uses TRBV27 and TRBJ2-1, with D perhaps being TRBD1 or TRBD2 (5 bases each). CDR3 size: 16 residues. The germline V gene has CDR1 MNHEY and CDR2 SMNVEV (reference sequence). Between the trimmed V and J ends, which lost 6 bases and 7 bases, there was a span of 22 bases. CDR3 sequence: CASSPPMGVNMNEQFF. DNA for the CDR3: TGTGCCAGCAGCCCCCCTATGGGGGTGAACATGAATGAGCAGTTCTTC.

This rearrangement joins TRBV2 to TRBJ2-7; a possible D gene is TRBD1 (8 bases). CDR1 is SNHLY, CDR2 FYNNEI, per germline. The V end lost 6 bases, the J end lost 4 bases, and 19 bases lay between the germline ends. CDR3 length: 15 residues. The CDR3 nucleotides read TGTGCCAGCAGGAGCGGGACAGGCGGAGGATACGAGCAGTACTTC. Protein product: CASRSGTGGGYEQYF.

CDR3 in DNA: TGTGCCACCAGCAGAGTGACAGGGGGCCATGGCTACACCTTC. Its protein is CATSRVTGGHGYTF. The chain is built from TRBV15 and TRBJ1-2, with 10 bases lining up with TRBD1. From germline, CDR1 is LNHNV and CDR2 YYDKDF (reference sequence). With 1 base clipped from V and 6 bases from J, the junction kept 2 bases outside the gene matches. This CDR3 has 14 amino acids.

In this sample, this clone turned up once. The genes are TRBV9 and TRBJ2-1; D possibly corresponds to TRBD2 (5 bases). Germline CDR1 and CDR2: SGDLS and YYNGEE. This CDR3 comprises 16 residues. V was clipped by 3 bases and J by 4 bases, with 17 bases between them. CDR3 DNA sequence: TGTGCCAGCAGCGCTGGCATGGGAGCTTCTTACAATGAGCAGTTCTTC. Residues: CASSAGMGASYNEQFF.

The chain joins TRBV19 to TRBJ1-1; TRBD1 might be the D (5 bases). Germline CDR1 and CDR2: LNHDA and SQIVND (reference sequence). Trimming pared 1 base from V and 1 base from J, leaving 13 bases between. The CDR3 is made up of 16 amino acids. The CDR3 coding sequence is TGTGCCAGTAGTATAGTAGTGACGGACAAGAACACTGAAGCTTTCTTT. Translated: CASSIVVTDKNTEAFF.

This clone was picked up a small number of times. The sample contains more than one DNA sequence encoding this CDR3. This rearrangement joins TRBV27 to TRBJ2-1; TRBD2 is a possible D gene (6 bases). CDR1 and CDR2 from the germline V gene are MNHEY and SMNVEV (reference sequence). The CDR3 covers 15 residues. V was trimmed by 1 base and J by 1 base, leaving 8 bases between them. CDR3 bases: TGTGCCAGCAGTTTATTGGGGGGTTCCTACAATGAGCAGTTCTTC. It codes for CASSLLGGSYNEQFF.

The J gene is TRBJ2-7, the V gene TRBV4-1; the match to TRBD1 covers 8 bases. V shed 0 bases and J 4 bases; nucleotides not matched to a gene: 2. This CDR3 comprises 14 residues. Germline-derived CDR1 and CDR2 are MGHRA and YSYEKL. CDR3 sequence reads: CASSQDDRGYEQYF. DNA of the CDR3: TGCGCCAGCAGCCAAGATGACAGGGGTTACGAGCAGTACTTC.

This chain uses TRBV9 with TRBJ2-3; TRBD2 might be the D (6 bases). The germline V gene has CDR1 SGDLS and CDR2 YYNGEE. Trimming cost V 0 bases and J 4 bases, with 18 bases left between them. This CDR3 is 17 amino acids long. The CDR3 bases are TGTGCCAGCAGCGTAGAGGGCGGGGCCGGGTCCTCAGATACGCAGTATTTT. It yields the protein CASSVEGGAGSSDTQYF.

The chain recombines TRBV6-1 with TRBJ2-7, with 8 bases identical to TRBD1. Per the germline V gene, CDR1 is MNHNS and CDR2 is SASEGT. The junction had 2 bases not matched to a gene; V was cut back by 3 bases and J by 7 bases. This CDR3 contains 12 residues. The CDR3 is CASSDRGREQYF. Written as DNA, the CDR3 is TGTGCCAGCAGTGACAGGGGGCGAGAGCAGTACTTC.

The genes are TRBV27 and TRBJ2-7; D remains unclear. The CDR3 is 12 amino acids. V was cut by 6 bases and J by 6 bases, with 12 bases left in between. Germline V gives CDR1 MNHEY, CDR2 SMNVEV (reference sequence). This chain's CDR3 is CASSSLGREQYF. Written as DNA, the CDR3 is TGTGCCAGCAGCTCCTTGGGCCGCGAGCAGTACTTC.

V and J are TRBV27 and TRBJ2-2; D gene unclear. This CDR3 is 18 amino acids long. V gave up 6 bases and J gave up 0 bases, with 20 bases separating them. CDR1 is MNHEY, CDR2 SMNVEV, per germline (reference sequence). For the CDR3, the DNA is TGTGCCAGCAGGGTAGTGTCGTCGGCTTACGCGAACACCGGGGAGCTGTTTTTT. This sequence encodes CASRVVSSAYANTGELFF.

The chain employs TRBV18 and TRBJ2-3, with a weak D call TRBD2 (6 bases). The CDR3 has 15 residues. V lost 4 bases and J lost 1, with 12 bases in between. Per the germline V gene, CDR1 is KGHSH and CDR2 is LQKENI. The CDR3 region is CASSHPREGTDTQYF. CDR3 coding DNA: TGTGCCAGCTCACATCCGAGGGAGGGCACAGATACGCAGTATTTT.

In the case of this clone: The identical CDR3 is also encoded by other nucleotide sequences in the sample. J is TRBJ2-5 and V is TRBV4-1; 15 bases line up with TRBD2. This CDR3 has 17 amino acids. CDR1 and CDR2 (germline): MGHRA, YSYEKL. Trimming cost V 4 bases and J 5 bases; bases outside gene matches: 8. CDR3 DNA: TGCGCCAGCAGCCCCCGGACTAGCGGGAGGGCGGAGGAGACCCAGTACTTC. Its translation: CASSPRTSGRAEETQYF.

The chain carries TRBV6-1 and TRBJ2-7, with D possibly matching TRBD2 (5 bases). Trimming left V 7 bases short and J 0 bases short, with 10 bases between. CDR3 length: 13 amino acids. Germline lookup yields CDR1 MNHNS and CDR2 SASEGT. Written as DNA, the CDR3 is TGTGCCAGCACCGGGATCGCCTCCTACGAGCAGTACTTC. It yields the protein CASTGIASYEQYF.

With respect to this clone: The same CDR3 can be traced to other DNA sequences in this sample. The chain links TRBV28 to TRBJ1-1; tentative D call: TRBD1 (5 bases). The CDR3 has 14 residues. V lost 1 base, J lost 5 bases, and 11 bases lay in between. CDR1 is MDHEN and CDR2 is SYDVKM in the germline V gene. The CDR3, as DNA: TGTGCCAGCAGTTTATTTGGGGGGGGGACTGAAGCTTTCTTT. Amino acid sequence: CASSLFGGGTEAFF. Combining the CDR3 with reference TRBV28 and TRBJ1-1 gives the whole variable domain DVKVTQSSRYLVKRTGEKVFLECVQDMDHENMFWYRQDPGLGLRLIYFSYDVKMKEKGDIPEGYSVSREKKERFSLILESASTNQTSMYLCASSLFGGGTEAFFGQGTRLTVV.

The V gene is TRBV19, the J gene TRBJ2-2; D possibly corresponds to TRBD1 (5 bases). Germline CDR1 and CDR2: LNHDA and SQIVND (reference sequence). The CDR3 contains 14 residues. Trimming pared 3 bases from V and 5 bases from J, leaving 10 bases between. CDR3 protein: CASSISRGTGELFF. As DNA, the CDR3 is TGTGCCAGTAGTATTTCAAGGGGAACCGGGGAGCTGTTTTTT.

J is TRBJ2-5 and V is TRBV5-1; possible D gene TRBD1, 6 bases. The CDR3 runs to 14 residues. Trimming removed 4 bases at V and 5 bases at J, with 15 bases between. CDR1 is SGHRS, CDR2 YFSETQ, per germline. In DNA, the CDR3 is TGCGCCAGCAGCATGACAGGTGCCCACGAGACCCAGTACTTC. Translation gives CASSMTGAHETQYF.

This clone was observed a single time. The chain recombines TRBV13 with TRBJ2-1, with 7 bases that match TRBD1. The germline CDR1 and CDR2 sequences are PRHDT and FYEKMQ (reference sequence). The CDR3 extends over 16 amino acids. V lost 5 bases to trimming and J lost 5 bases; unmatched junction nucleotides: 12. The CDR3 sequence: CASSALPGGENNEQFF. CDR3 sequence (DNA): TGTGCCAGCAGCGCCCTCCCAGGGGGAGAGAACAATGAGCAGTTCTTC.

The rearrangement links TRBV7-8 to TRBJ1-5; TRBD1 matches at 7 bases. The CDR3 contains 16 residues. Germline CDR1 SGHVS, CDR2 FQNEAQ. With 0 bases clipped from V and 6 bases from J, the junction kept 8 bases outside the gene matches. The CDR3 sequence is CASSLAQGDWGQPQHF. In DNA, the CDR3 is TGTGCCAGCAGCTTAGCGCAGGGGGATTGGGGTCAGCCCCAGCATTTT.

CDR3 sequence: CASTLSRGSLTGELFF. The CDR3 coding sequence is TGTGCCAGCACCCTCTCACGGGGGAGTTTGACCGGGGAGCTGTTTTTT. The V call is TRBV7-6, the J call TRBJ2-2; perhaps TRBD2 as D (6 bases). The V end lost 7 bases, the J end lost 5 bases, and 20 bases lay between the germline ends. The CDR3 totals 16 residues. Germline V gives CDR1 SGHVS, CDR2 FNYEAQ.